These 14 T cell receptor beta chains were sequenced from one sample in a study of blood T cell repertoires in COVID-19. Generated by immunoSEQ multiplex PCR, the TCRdb table keeps only in-frame clones and is missing some. The repertoire has 80,000 to 90,000 clones, roughly 85% of them found once; the top ten carry less than 6.5%. Sample: peripheral blood. All receptors come from a man aged 55 to 70 with acute or convalescent COVID-19.

V and J are TRBV10-1 and TRBJ2-3; D is unclear. The germline gives CDR1 WNHNN, CDR2 SYGVQD (reference sequence). This CDR3 contains 15 residues. The germline V and J ends were trimmed by 3 bases and 0 bases, with 10 bases remaining between them. CDR3 sequence (DNA): TGCGCCAGCAGTGAATTTTCAACTAGCACAGATACGCAGTATTTT. This translates into CASSEFSTSTDTQYF.

V usage is TRBV27 and J usage is TRBJ1-5; weak D call: TRBD1 (5 bases). The ends were cut back, 3 bases at V and 3 bases at J, with 12 bases in the middle. Per germline, CDR1 MNHEY and CDR2 SMNVEV (reference sequence). This CDR3 has 15 amino acids. CDR3 nucleotide sequence: TGTGCCAGCAGTTTCAGTCAGGGTCCCAATCAGCCCCAGCATTTT. Amino acid sequence: CASSFSQGPNQPQHF.

The CDR3 here is CASSITGGSNQPQHF. In nucleotides, the CDR3 is TGTGCCAGTAGTATTACAGGTGGTAGCAATCAGCCCCAGCATTTT. The chain links TRBV19 to TRBJ1-5, with TRBD1 as a possible D gene (5 bases). This CDR3 has 15 residues. V was clipped by 3 bases and J by 0 bases, with 9 bases between them. The V gene's germline CDR1 is LNHDA and CDR2 SQIVND (reference sequence).

The chain uses TRBV28 and TRBJ1-2, with a tentative D call TRBD1 (5 bases). Trimming cost V 5 bases and J 2 bases, with 15 bases left between them. The CDR3 runs 15 residues. Germline values: CDR1 MDHEN, CDR2 SYDVKM. In DNA form, the CDR3 reads TGTGCCAGCAGTCTATCCAGGGAAGCGAACTATGGCTACACCTTC. Amino acid sequence: CASSLSREANYGYTF.

This clone has only a few counts. The V call is TRBV4-3, the J call TRBJ2-7; D not resolved. This CDR3 has 16 residues. Trimming cost V 4 bases and J 0 bases, with 16 bases left between them. Germline loops: CDR1 LGHNA, CDR2 YSLEER. CDR3 sequence reads: CASSPATYQSSYEQYF. The CDR3 coding sequence is TGCGCCAGCAGCCCAGCGACCTATCAGAGCTCCTACGAGCAGTACTTC.

In DNA form, the CDR3 reads TGCGCCAGCAGTCAATCCCTGTGGGGAAAGAGACAGGGGTTTGTGTCCAAAAACATTCAGTACTTC. Translating it yields CASSQSLWGKRQGFVSKNIQYF. The rearrangement joins TRBV23-1 to TRBJ2-4; 8 positions agree with TRBD1. TRBV23-1 is labeled an ORF, and its function is uncertain. This CDR3 region has 22 residues. V lost 0 bases to trimming and J lost 2 bases; unmatched junction nucleotides: 21.

This clone was detected once. V and J are TRBV25-1 and TRBJ2-1; the D is unclear. V lost 9 bases to trimming and J lost 5 bases, with 8 bases between them. Germline V lookup: CDR1 MGHDK, CDR2 SYGVNS. This CDR3 contains 11 residues. The CDR3 DNA reads as TGTGCCAGACCAGGCGACAATGAGCAGTTCTTC. Translation gives CARPGDNEQFF.

The chain couples TRBV4-3 to TRBJ1-1; D uncertain. The CDR3 sequence is 14 residues long. Trimming pared 4 bases from V and 5 bases from J, leaving 14 bases between. Germline V gene data show CDR1 as LGHNA and CDR2 as YSLEER. The CDR3 loop is CASSPHEGQTEAFF. The DNA for the CDR3 is TGCGCCAGCAGCCCACATGAGGGTCAAACTGAAGCTTTCTTT.

A remark on this clone: This sample also contains other DNA sequences that code for the same CDR3. The J gene is TRBJ2-2, the V gene TRBV2, with 10 nucleotides matching TRBD1. Losses at the gene ends were 8 bases for V and 4 bases for J; bases not matched to a gene: 4. Germline assignment: CDR1 SNHLY and CDR2 FYNNEI. This CDR3 contains 14 residues. CDR3 DNA: TGTGCCAGCCGGACAGGGGGAGGCACCGGGGAGCTGTTTTTT. Amino acids: CASRTGGGTGELFF.

The chain links TRBV9 to TRBJ1-1; maybe TRBD1 (5 bases). Germline CDR1 SGDLS, CDR2 YYNGEE. The CDR3 is 13 residues long. The germline V and J ends were trimmed by 4 bases and 5 bases, with 12 bases remaining between them. In DNA, the CDR3 is TGTGCCAGCAGCACCCAATCAGGGACTGAAGCTTTCTTT. Protein sequence: CASSTQSGTEAFF.

The V and J genes are TRBV5-6 and TRBJ2-2, with 9 bases fitting TRBD1. The CDR3 is 19 amino acids. V shed 0 bases, J shed 5 bases, and the junction held 14 bases outside the gene matches. Germline lookup yields CDR1 SGHDT and CDR2 YYEEEE. CDR3 nucleotides: TGTGCCAGCAGCTTGGAGTCGAGAACAGGGGGCGTGAGGACCGGGGAGCTGTTTTTT. The encoded protein is CASSLESRTGGVRTGELFF.

This chain connects TRBV6-6 to TRBJ1-5; 7 bases are shared with TRBD1. With V trimmed by 5 bases and J by 0 bases, 4 bases remained unmatched. Germline assignment: CDR1 MNHNY and CDR2 SVGAGI (reference sequence). This CDR3 region has 15 residues. Written as DNA, the CDR3 is TGTGCCAGCAGTACCACAGGGGCTAGCAATCAGCCCCAGCATTTT. This gives the protein CASSTTGASNQPQHF.

The V gene is TRBV29-1, the J gene TRBJ2-1; 10 bases match TRBD1. The CDR3 spans 15 residues. The V gene's germline CDR1 is SQVTM and CDR2 ANQGSEA. The J segment lost 6 bases and the V segment lost 6 bases, leaving 11 bases of the junction unmatched. This chain's CDR3 is CSVGVGTGVGNEQFF. CDR3 bases: TGCAGCGTGGGAGTAGGGACAGGGGTGGGCAATGAGCAGTTCTTC.

The J gene is TRBJ2-4, the V gene TRBV5-6, with 7 bases identical to TRBD2. This CDR3 comprises 14 residues. Germline loops: CDR1 SGHDT, CDR2 YYEEEE. V lost 4 bases, J lost 8 bases, and 9 bases stayed unmatched. The CDR3 nucleotides read TGTGCCAGCAGCCCCTTGGGAGGGAGGGACATTCAGTACTTC. It codes for CASSPLGGRDIQYF.